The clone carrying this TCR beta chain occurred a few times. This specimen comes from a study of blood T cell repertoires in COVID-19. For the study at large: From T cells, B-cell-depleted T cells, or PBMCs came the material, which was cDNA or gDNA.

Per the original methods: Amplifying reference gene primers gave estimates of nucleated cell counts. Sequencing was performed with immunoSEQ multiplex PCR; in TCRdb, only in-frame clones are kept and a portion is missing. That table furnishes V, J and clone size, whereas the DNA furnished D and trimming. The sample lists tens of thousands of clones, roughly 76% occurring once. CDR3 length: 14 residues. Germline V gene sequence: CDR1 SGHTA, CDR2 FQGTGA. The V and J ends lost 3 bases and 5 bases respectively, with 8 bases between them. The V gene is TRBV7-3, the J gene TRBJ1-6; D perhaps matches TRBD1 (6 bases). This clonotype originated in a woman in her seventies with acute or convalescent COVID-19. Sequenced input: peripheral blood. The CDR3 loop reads CASSFGTNNSPLHF. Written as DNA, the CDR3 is TGTGCCAGCAGCTTCGGGACAAATAATTCACCCCTCCACTTT.